This section outlines one T cell receptor (beta chain) sequence together with its context. The time point denotes: cycle 4 day 1 (C4D1), after 6 weeks of nivolumab. Every patient experienced relapse after autologous stem cell transplantation, and brentuximab vedotin exposure varied. Investigators isolated CD4+ T cells from thawed PBMCs through magnetic negative selection. The repertoire was sequenced with immunoSEQ multiplex PCR; TCRdb's copy has only in-frame clones and lacks some. The sample gives around 25,000 clones, approximately 85% of which show up once; approximately 2.4% is in the top ten. The data derive from a study of PD-1 blockade in classical Hodgkin lymphoma. Study details: A 3 mg/kg intravenous dose of nivolumab was received by patients every 2 weeks.

The junction had 14 bases not matched to a gene; V was cut back by 3 bases and J by 4 bases. Germline CDR1 SGHRS, CDR2 YFSETQ. The CDR3 runs 17 residues. The chain has TRBV5-1 and TRBJ1-2; TRBD1 aligns across 8 bases. The clonotype was recovered from a human donor with classical Hodgkin lymphoma. Sequencing was performed on CD4+ T cells from blood, taken before the fourth cycle of nivolumab. CDR3 in DNA: TGCGCCAGCAGCTCCGGGGAGCCCGGGACAGGTCTCTATGGCTACACCTTC. It yields the protein CASSSGEPGTGLYGYTF.